What follows are 16 T cell receptor beta chains derived from one specimen sequenced in a study of blood T cell repertoires in COVID-19. Generated by immunoSEQ multiplex PCR, the TCRdb table keeps only in-frame clones and is missing some. The sample lists under 300,000 clones; 90% were seen once. The material sequenced was peripheral blood. These receptors were taken from a woman aged 55-69 years with COVID-19, enrolled during active disease.

This chain uses TRBV7-9 with TRBJ1-2; D unresolved. Trimming removed 5 bases from V and 4 bases from J, with 11 bases in between. In germline, CDR1 is SEHNR, CDR2 FQNEAQ (reference sequence). The CDR3 has 13 residues. The CDR3 loop reads CASSQTGSYGYTF. The CDR3 DNA reads as TGTGCCAGCAGCCAGACGGGGAGCTATGGCTACACCTTC.

The chain couples TRBV6-5 to TRBJ1-2, with a possible D match to TRBD1 (6 bases). Germline CDR1 reads MNHEY; CDR2 reads SVGAGI. Trimming removed 2 bases at V and 0 bases at J, with 7 bases between. This CDR3 has 14 residues. DNA for the CDR3: TGTGCCAGCAGTTACGACAGGTCTAACTATGGCTACACCTTC. Encoded protein: CASSYDRSNYGYTF.

V is TRBV5-1 and J is TRBJ1-4; D is unresolved. Looked up from germline, CDR1 is SGHRS and CDR2 is YFSETQ. The CDR3 spans 14 residues. V was cut by 0 bases and J by 5 bases, with 8 bases left in between. CDR3: CASSLVLQNEKLFF. DNA for the CDR3: TGCGCCAGCAGCTTGGTTTTGCAGAATGAAAAACTGTTTTTT.

V usage is TRBV19 and J usage is TRBJ2-2, with D possibly being TRBD2 (6 bases). The CDR3 consists of 14 residues. V was trimmed by 3 bases and J by 15 bases, leaving 20 bases between them. CDR1 LNHDA and CDR2 SQIVND come from the germline V gene (reference sequence). The CDR3 DNA reads as TGTGCCAGTAGTATGGAAACTAGAGGCCGGGGGTTGTTTTTT. Its translation is CASSMETRGRGLFF.

The rearrangement joins TRBV9 to TRBJ2-1; 8 nucleotides align to TRBD2. This CDR3 is built from 14 residues. Trimming at V came to 6 bases and at J to 10 bases, leaving 12 bases not matched to a gene. Germline V gives CDR1 SGDLS, CDR2 YYNGEE. This CDR3 reads CASTPGGASGEQFF. For the CDR3, the DNA is TGTGCCAGCACCCCCGGGGGGGCCAGCGGGGAGCAGTTCTTC.

The rearrangement uses TRBV6-4 and TRBJ1-4; D might be TRBD1 (5 bases). The CDR3 extends over 17 amino acids. The V end lost 2 bases, the J end lost 0 bases, and 13 bases lay between the germline ends. The germline gives CDR1 MRHNA, CDR2 SNTAGT. CDR3 protein: CASSDREVGATNEKLFF. CDR3 coding DNA: TGTGCCAGCAGTGACAGAGAGGTAGGGGCAACTAATGAAAAACTGTTTTTT.

The chain links TRBV19 to TRBJ1-1; tentative D call: TRBD1 (5 bases). The germline V gene has CDR1 LNHDA and CDR2 SQIVND (reference sequence). V was shortened by 8 bases and J by 1 base, with 8 bases between the two germline ends. CDR3 length equals 12 residues. The CDR3 DNA follows: TGTGCCAGTTCAGACAGGAACACTGAAGCTTTCTTT. Protein product: CASSDRNTEAFF.

This sequence joins TRBV4-2 and TRBJ2-3, with 10 bases aligning to TRBD1. The trim removed 4 bases at V and 3 bases at J, leaving 7 bases unmatched. Germline V gene sequence: CDR1 LGHNA, CDR2 YNFKEQ. CDR3 size: 16 residues. In DNA, the CDR3 is TGTGCCAGCAGCCGGGGCAGGGGACAGGGGACAGATACGCAGTATTTT. It is translated as CASSRGRGQGTDTQYF.

The chain carries TRBV9 and TRBJ2-3, with 8 bases matching TRBD1. V trimming: 2 bases; J trimming: 5 bases; junction bases outside the gene matches: 13. The CDR3 sequence is 17 residues long. The germline V gene has CDR1 SGDLS and CDR2 YYNGEE. The DNA for the CDR3 is TGTGCCAGCAGCGTCTCCCCAGGGACAGGCCTGGGAGATACGCAGTATTTT. Its translation is CASSVSPGTGLGDTQYF.

This CDR3 reads CASSTIKGTDETQYF. The CDR3 nucleotides are TGTGCCAGCAGCACCATTAAGGGGACAGATGAGACCCAGTACTTC. The chain employs TRBV7-8 and TRBJ2-5; 7 bases match TRBD1. This CDR3 is built from 15 residues. V was clipped by 5 bases and J by 5 bases; unmatched bases: 11. The germline CDR1 and CDR2 sequences are SGHVS and FQNEAQ.

The V call is TRBV19, the J call TRBJ1-3, with TRBD1 identical over 7 bases. V shed 5 bases and J 0 bases; nucleotides not matched to a gene: 10. Germline CDR1 and CDR2: LNHDA and SQIVND (reference sequence). This CDR3 contains 17 residues. For the CDR3, the DNA is TGTGCCAGTAGTTACACCCGGACAGGAAGCTCTGGAAACACCATATATTTT. Protein sequence: CASSYTRTGSSGNTIYF.

The gene calls are TRBV5-1 and TRBJ2-7; TRBD1 matches at 7 bases. CDR1 and CDR2 from the germline V gene are SGHRS and YFSETQ. The junction had 3 bases not matched to a gene; V was cut back by 0 bases and J by 0 bases. This CDR3 has 15 amino acids. Here the CDR3 reads CASSLDGTVSYEQYF. DNA for the CDR3: TGCGCCAGCAGCTTGGATGGGACAGTCTCCTACGAGCAGTACTTC.

This clone was detected once. The chain is built from TRBV5-4 and TRBJ2-1; 9 bases agree with TRBD2. Losses at the gene ends were 4 bases for V and 4 bases for J; bases not matched to a gene: 9. The CDR3 totals 16 residues. CDR1 and CDR2 from the germline V gene are SGHNT and YYREEE (reference sequence). The CDR3 coding sequence is TGTGCCAGCAGCCCACCCACGACTAGCGGATACAATGAGCAGTTCTTC. It specifies CASSPPTTSGYNEQFF.

This chain links TRBV28 with TRBJ2-3; 11 nucleotides line up with TRBD1. Germline V gives CDR1 MDHEN, CDR2 SYDVKM. The CDR3 has 16 residues. Unmatched junction bases numbered 6, after V lost 4 bases and J lost 3 bases. The CDR3 sequence is CASSSPRDRGTDTQYF. CDR3 sequence (DNA): TGTGCCAGCAGTTCACCCCGGGACAGGGGGACAGATACGCAGTATTTT.

V is TRBV9 and J is TRBJ1-3; a possible D gene is TRBD1 (5 bases). CDR1 SGDLS and CDR2 YYNGEE come from the germline V gene. This CDR3 spans 16 amino acids. V lost 0 bases and J lost 3, with 13 bases in between. CDR3 bases: TGTGCCAGCAGCGTAGCGGGAGGGGCTAATGGAAACACCATATATTTT. Protein product: CASSVAGGANGNTIYF.

This rearrangement joins TRBV7-2 to TRBJ1-2, with TRBD1 matching over 8 bases. Germline CDR1 is SGHTA and CDR2 is FQGNSA. J lost 7 bases, V lost 4 bases, and 8 bases had no gene match. The CDR3 sequence is 14 residues long. The DNA for the CDR3 is TGTGCCAGCAGCTCCCGGACAGGGTGGGTTGGCTACACCTTC. This translates into CASSSRTGWVGYTF.